These 10 T cell receptor beta chains were sequenced from one sample in a study of OX40 agonist ivuxolimab in advanced cancers. The protocol was immunoSEQ multiplex PCR, while the TCRdb copy is restricted to in-frame clones and leaves out a portion. The profile shows 25,000 to 35,000 clones, more than 90% of them singletons. This specimen was CD4+ or CD8+ T cells sorted from blood, taken in a trial of the OX40 agonist ivuxolimab. These receptors all stem from an adult with an advanced solid tumor such as melanoma, head and neck, liver or kidney cancer.

Comment on this clone: This sample includes further DNA sequences coding for the same CDR3. The chain joins TRBV14 to TRBJ1-1; D might be TRBD1 (5 bases). Trimming stripped 0 bases from V and 6 bases from J, with 20 bases between. Germline V lookup: CDR1 SGHDN, CDR2 FVKESK. The CDR3 extends over 17 amino acids. DNA of the CDR3: TGTGCCAGCAGCCAAGATGGGGGACGCGGTGTGGGGGCTGAAGCTTTCTTT. Translated, it gives CASSQDGGRGVGAEAFF.

V is TRBV19 and J is TRBJ1-2, with unresolved D. Between the trimmed V and J ends, which lost 3 bases and 6 bases, there was a span of 11 bases. Germline CDR1 is LNHDA and CDR2 is SQIVND (reference sequence). The CDR3 runs 13 residues. The CDR3 DNA follows: TGTGCCAGTAGTATGGCGACCTGGGATGGCTACACCTTC. Protein product: CASSMATWDGYTF.

V gene TRBV28 combines with J gene TRBJ1-1; D is undetermined. The V end lost 3 bases, the J end lost 4 bases, and 9 bases lay between the germline ends. CDR3 length: 13 amino acids. CDR1 is MDHEN, CDR2 SYDVKM, per germline. CDR3 bases: TGTGCCAGCAGTTTCTCCCGGGGCACTGAAGCTTTCTTT. Protein: CASSFSRGTEAFF.

The chain uses TRBV28 and TRBJ2-7, with D tentatively TRBD1 or TRBD2 (6 bases each). The V and J ends lost 10 bases and 2 bases respectively, with 15 bases between them. The CDR3 runs to 13 residues. CDR1 MDHEN and CDR2 SYDVKM come from the germline V gene. CDR3 residues: CATFYGGTYEQYF. The CDR3 coding sequence is TGTGCCACCTTCTACGGGGGCACCTACGAGCAGTACTTC.

The J gene is TRBJ2-7, the V gene TRBV28; D not certain. From germline, CDR1 is MDHEN and CDR2 SYDVKM. V was cut by 2 bases and J by 6 bases, with 14 bases left in between. The CDR3 length is 14 residues. The CDR3 region has the DNA TGTGCCAGCAGTTTAGTCGCTAGGTCGTCCGAGCAGTACTTC. The encoded protein is CASSLVARSSEQYF.

This chain links TRBV6-6 with TRBJ2-2; D uncertain. CDR3 length equals 11 residues. Germline CDR1 and CDR2: MNHNY and SVGAGI (reference sequence). Trimming removed 8 bases at V and 8 bases at J, with 9 bases between. Written as DNA, the CDR3 is TGTGCCAGCGGGATGGGTGGGGAGCTGTTTTTT. Translated: CASGMGGELFF.

The V call is TRBV15, the J call TRBJ2-3; no reliable D call. Trimming stripped 1 base from V and 3 bases from J, with 14 bases between. CDR1 is LNHNV, CDR2 YYDKDF, per germline (reference sequence). The CDR3 spans 16 residues. The CDR3 DNA is TGTGCCACCAGCAGAGTTGTAGGTTCGAGGACAGATACGCAGTATTTT. It is translated as CATSRVVGSRTDTQYF.

The rearrangement links TRBV7-7 to TRBJ2-1; perhaps TRBD2 as D (6 bases). The CDR3 runs 14 residues. Germline V lookup: CDR1 SSHAT, CDR2 FNYEAQ (reference sequence). Trimming removed 4 bases from V and 8 bases from J, with 15 bases in between. The CDR3 DNA reads as TGTGCCAGCAGCTATGGAGGGATTGGGCATGAGCAGTTCTTC. Translated: CASSYGGIGHEQFF.

This clone was counted once. The genes are TRBV6-5 and TRBJ2-7; D not resolved. Germline assignment: CDR1 MNHEY and CDR2 SVGAGI. Trimming pared 6 bases from V and 7 bases from J, leaving 13 bases between. The CDR3 is 12 residues long. The CDR3 loop is CASSSVTDEQYF. The CDR3 DNA follows: TGTGCCAGCAGCTCAGTCACGGATGAGCAGTACTTC.

The chain recombines TRBV15 with TRBJ2-1, with D uncertain. CDR3 length: 16 amino acids. V lost 5 bases and J lost 0, with 14 bases in between. CDR1 and CDR2 (germline): LNHNV, YYDKDF (reference sequence). This chain's CDR3 is CATSAWTPSSYNEQFF. The DNA for the CDR3 is TGTGCCACCAGCGCGTGGACGCCTAGCTCCTACAATGAGCAGTTCTTC.